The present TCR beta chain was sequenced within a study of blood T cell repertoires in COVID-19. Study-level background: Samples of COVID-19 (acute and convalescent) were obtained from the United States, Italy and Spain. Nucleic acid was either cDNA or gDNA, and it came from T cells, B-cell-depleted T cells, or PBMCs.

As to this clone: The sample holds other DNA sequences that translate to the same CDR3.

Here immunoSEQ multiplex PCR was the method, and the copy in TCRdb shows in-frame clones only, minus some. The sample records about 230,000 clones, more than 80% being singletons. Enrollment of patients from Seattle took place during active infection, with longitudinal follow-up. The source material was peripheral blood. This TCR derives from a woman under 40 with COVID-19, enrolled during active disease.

The CDR3 here is CASSQKRGTEAFF. Written as DNA, the CDR3 is TGTGCCAGCAGTCAAAAAAGGGGAACTGAAGCTTTCTTT. The chain recombines TRBV27 with TRBJ1-1, with a weak D call TRBD1 (5 bases). The CDR3 is 13 residues long. The V end lost 5 bases, the J end lost 5 bases, and 12 bases lay between the germline ends. The germline CDR1 and CDR2 sequences are MNHEY and SMNVEV (reference sequence).